This T cell receptor beta chain derives from a study of CD8 T cells in ankylosing spondylitis listed by TCRdb under 2017. For context, the study as a whole: To find TCR variants linked to disease, the study profiled T cell receptor beta repertoires in ankylosing spondylitis patients and healthy donors. The full study cohort was made up of about 24 ankylosing spondylitis patients and 108 healthy donors. Samples of peripheral blood were taken, and for ankylosing spondylitis patients, synovial fluid was collected as well. The paper's findings and limits, for the study overall: The disease-linked clones were reported to be significantly enriched in matched synovial fluid samples from ankylosing spondylitis patients. Blood from ankylosing spondylitis patients appeared to be characterized by a TCR beta motif composed of 7 to 9 highly homologous amino acid variants. Some motif variants had previously been reported in the synovial fluid and blood of reactive arthritis patients, which suggests shared mechanisms of disease initiation. The disease-linked clones had a CD8+ phenotype and were found at relatively low frequencies in peripheral blood.

TCRdb shows the sequencer as Illumina HiSeq 2500. Quantitative 5'-RACE with molecular barcodes was the method used to prepare the TCR beta libraries. The original methods were these. A new computational method, built on a probabilistic model of VDJ rearrangement, was used to identify disease-linked TCR variants. TCRdb reworked the public reads: Q25 trimming with fastp, MiXCR clone assembly, productive beta chains retained. One record per CDR3 amino acid sequence lists the most common genes and DNA. These V and J calls originate from TCRdb's pipeline instead of the authors' own analysis. The sample data list over 200,000 distinct CDR3 sequences, and about 10% of these were observed just once. The ten biggest clones cover about 20% of the sample. V sheds 0 bases and J sheds 4 bases, leaving 10 bases between their ends. Looking up the germline V gene yields CDR1 SGHRS and CDR2 YFSETQ. The CDR3 goes from the cysteine to the phenylalanine over 14 residues. The sequence is cut down to CDR3 DNA, 42 bases in frame from base 1.

This clonotype was detected ten times or more. Its antigen is unknown. Base qualities are missing; no much larger clone stands one base away. Sequenced sample: blood, either unsorted or a sorted T cell fraction (not recorded which). The sequence is built from TRBV5-1 and TRBJ1-1; TRBD1 is possibly the D segment (5 matching bases). The receptor was isolated from a male donor with ankylosing spondylitis or in good health (not recorded which). The CDR3 amino acid sequence is: CASSLAEGSTEAFF. The nucleotide sequence reads as follows: TGCGCCAGCAGCTTGGCCGAGGGGTCCACTGAAGCTTTCTTT.